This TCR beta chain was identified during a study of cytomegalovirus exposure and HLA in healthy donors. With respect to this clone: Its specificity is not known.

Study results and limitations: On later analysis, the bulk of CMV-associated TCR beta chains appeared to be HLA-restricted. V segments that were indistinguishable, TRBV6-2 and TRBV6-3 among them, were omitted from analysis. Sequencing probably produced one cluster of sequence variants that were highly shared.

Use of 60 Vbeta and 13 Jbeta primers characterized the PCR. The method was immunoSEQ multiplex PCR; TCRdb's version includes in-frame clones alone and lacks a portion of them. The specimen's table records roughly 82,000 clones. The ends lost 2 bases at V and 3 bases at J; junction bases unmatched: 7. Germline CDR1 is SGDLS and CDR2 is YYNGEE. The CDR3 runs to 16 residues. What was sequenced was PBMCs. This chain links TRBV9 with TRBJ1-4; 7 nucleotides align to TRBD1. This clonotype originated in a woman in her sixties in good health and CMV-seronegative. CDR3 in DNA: TGTGCCAGCAGCGTTTCCTACAGGGGTGCTAATGAAAAACTGTTTTTT. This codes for CASSVSYRGANEKLFF.